A single T cell receptor (beta chain) is shown here with its context. An end of the junction differs from the germline gene, which may be a read error. This entry belongs to a study of blood T cell repertoires in COVID-19. Study-wide context: Sources were T cells, B-cell-depleted T cells, or PBMCs; the material itself was cDNA or gDNA.

In germline, CDR1 is SEHNR, CDR2 FQNEAQ (reference sequence). The CDR3 is 15 amino acids. The table came from immunoSEQ multiplex PCR; TCRdb's copy has only in-frame clones and leaves some out. The sample contains 250,000 to 350,000 clones, roughly 83% of which appear only once. The sequenced sample was peripheral blood. The rearrangement links TRBV7-9 to TRBJ2-5, with D tentatively TRBD1 or TRBD2 (5 bases each). This clonotype was sampled from a human donor with COVID-19, enrolled during active disease. The donor label of this sample is uncertain. CDR3 loop: CASSLATGSGETQYF. The CDR3 DNA sequence: TGTGCCAGCAGCCTAGCCACAGGCTCAGGAGAGACCCAGTACTTC.